This T cell receptor (beta chain) was sequenced during a study of blood T cell repertoires in COVID-19. Across the whole study: The samples span acute and convalescent COVID-19 from the United States, Italy and Spain. Nucleic acid was either cDNA or gDNA, and it came from T cells, B-cell-depleted T cells, or PBMCs.

Germline CDR1 reads SGHRS; CDR2 reads YFSETQ. The CDR3 is 15 residues long. V gave up 2 bases and J gave up 5 bases, with 13 bases separating them. Per the original data handling: Amplifying reference gene primers gave estimates of nucleated cell counts. The table came from immunoSEQ multiplex PCR; TCRdb's copy has only in-frame clones and leaves some out. Clonal size and the V and J genes are those of that table, whereas D and trimming came from the DNA. The sample lists 95,000 to 110,000 clones, 80% to 90% seen once, with approximately 3.5% in the top ten. Sequencing was carried out using peripheral blood. The clonotype was recovered from a woman aged 60 to 75 with acute or convalescent COVID-19. The rearrangement links TRBV5-1 to TRBJ2-2, with D maybe TRBD2 (5 bases). CDR3 sequence (DNA): TGCGCCAGCAGCTTCGGCGCGGGTGAGACCGGGGAGCTGTTTTTT. It encodes CASSFGAGETGELFF.